The T cell receptor beta chain described here comes from a study of cytotoxic CD8 clonotypes in ibrutinib-treated CLL. As for the study in general: The authors obtained response samples at a median of approximately 12 months of treatment, range 6 to 36. The sample average was about 260,000 productive templates and 100,000 or so productive rearrangements.

Here immunoSEQ multiplex PCR was the method, and the copy in TCRdb shows in-frame clones only, minus some. The profile shows approximately 92,000 clones, roughly three quarters of them singletons. This clone was seen only a few times. This material consisted of PBMCs, taken after 24 months of ibrutinib treatment. The source of this sequence is a human donor with chronic lymphocytic leukemia.

The CDR3 loop reads CASSVDPSGSVGELFF. In DNA, the CDR3 is TGTGCCAGCAGTGTGGATCCTAGCGGGAGCGTCGGGGAGCTGTTTTTT. The chain recombines TRBV28 with TRBJ2-2; 10 positions match TRBD2. The CDR3 runs to 16 residues. Unmatched junction bases numbered 10, after V lost 5 bases and J lost 7 bases. Germline V gene sequence: CDR1 MDHEN, CDR2 SYDVKM.